This is a list of T cell receptor beta chains from one sample in a study of T cells in Graves' hyperthyroidism and ophthalmopathy. Via MiXCR, TCRdb re-called the multiplex PCR reads, giving one row per CDR3 protein. The sample holds 550,000 to 600,000 distinct CDR3 sequences, 35% to 55% seen once. The specimen was peripheral blood or thyroid tissue (not recorded which). The receptors stem from an adult woman with Graves' disease, either hyperthyroidism or ophthalmopathy (not recorded which). The conserved cysteine and the conserved F or W are not part of the CDR3 here. Each record gives: V gene, CDR3 protein.

>TRBV12-3/TRBV12-4
ATTGTYGYT
>TRBV19
ASAATAMNTEAF
>TRBV29-1
SVVKEGAQGALGYT
>TRBV7-9
ASSLARGVTGSPLH
>TRBV20-1
SARAQQGIYEQY
>TRBV30
AWSAGGPGELF
>TRBV20-1
SAIEQNTGELF
>TRBV2
ASSGGLDEQF
>TRBV20-1
SARGRAWGTGELF
>TRBV20-1
SAPGRGELNSNQPQH
>TRBV5-6
ASSFREGVGRGATQY
>TRBV7-2
ASSLRWNTGELF
>TRBV6-1
ASSIQGINQPQH
>TRBV24-1
ATSLTGISGELF
>TRBV3-1
ASSQEAVTGELF
>TRBV10-3
AINGRWQTEAF
>TRBV13
ASGSGRAPGELF
>TRBV27
ASSSAGVNQPQH
>TRBV29-1
SGGQETGYEQY
>TRBV7-8
ASSQPRRDMASYEQY
>TRBV7-9
ASSLRGDSRY
>TRBV19
ASSMTQGYEQY
>TRBV10-3
AISDASQPQH
>TRBV2
ASKVKREDSYEQY
>TRBV4-1
ASSLGWRRGNQPQH
>TRBV4-1
ASSPSALAGGREQY
>TRBV20-1
SASGTVSGNTIY
>TRBV9
ASSVLAGTKELF
>TRBV12-3/TRBV12-4
ASSFEGETQY
>TRBV15
ATSKGGSYEQY
>TRBV9
ASSPPGGVGYT
>TRBV6-2/TRBV6-3
ASSYSTSGRGETQY
>TRBV2
ASSESSDAAHESYT
>TRBV11-2
ASSLTSGSRETQY
>TRBV7-6
ASSLLRAANTGELF
>TRBV7-9
ASAFPNTEAF
>TRBV6-1
ASKQGSSTEAF
>TRBV19
ASSSRGDPRWETQY
>TRBV10-3
AIRRGIGTEAF
>TRBV4-2
ASSRYRDVSYEQY
>TRBV13
ASPGPPSSGANVLT
>TRBV9
ASSGQGQSTEAF
>TRBV25-1
ASSTSDAADQPQH
>TRBV19
ASSLDRNSPLH
>TRBV30
AWTRTSNYGYT
>TRBV4-1
ASSQEVGDLGVYEQY
>TRBV2
ASSGAGANTGELF
>TRBV3-1
TSSPRESNYGYT
>TRBV27
ASSLLTGDEQY
>TRBV12-3/TRBV12-4
ASSRGTGEGNQPQH
>TRBV7-2
ASSSQRSEQY
>TRBV12-3/TRBV12-4
ASSLNTDRTNEKLF
>TRBV7-2
ASSRQDGPMETQY
>TRBV2
ASSEYGAGGYGYT
>TRBV29-1
SVESGVEQY
>TRBV7-3
ASSLQGATGNTIY
>TRBV7-9
ASSFLTGGDRETQY